These 19 T cell receptor beta chains came from one sample sequenced in a study of lymphopenia after photon versus proton radiotherapy. TCRdb's copy holds only in-frame clones and misses some; the assay was immunoSEQ multiplex PCR. The sample records 50,000 to 65,000 clones, roughly 87% being singletons. This specimen consisted of peripheral blood, obtained from a patient treated with proton-based radiotherapy. Receptors were obtained from a man older than 75 with esophageal cancer.

J is TRBJ1-1 and V is TRBV19, with TRBD1 identical over 8 bases. This CDR3 contains 14 residues. Trimming took 6 bases from V and 3 from J; bases not matched to a gene: 6. CDR1 is LNHDA and CDR2 is SQIVND in the germline V gene (reference sequence). CDR3 coding DNA: TGTGCCAGTAGCCAACGACAGGGGTACACTGAAGCTTTCTTT. It specifies CASSQRQGYTEAFF.

V is TRBV12-1 and J is TRBJ2-1; the table's D call TRBD2 went unverified against the DNA. TRBV12-1 is a pseudogene locus. The CDR3 length is 16 residues. The CDR3 protein is CASSTGTSGKYNEQFF. The CDR3, as DNA: TGTGCCAGCAGCACTGGGACTAGCGGGAAATACAATGAGCAGTTCTTC.

The CDR3 bases are TGCGCCAGCAGCCGGATTGAAGGGAGAGAGACCCAGTACTTC. Its protein is CASSRIEGRETQYF. The chain has TRBV5-1 and TRBJ2-5; maybe TRBD2 (5 bases). The CDR3 consists of 14 residues. Germline CDR1 reads SGHRS; CDR2 reads YFSETQ. Trimming stripped 4 bases from V and 4 bases from J, with 14 bases between.

The chain uses TRBV11-3 and TRBJ2-1; TRBD2 agrees at 13 bases. In germline, CDR1 is SGHNT, CDR2 YENEEA. Losses at the gene ends were 6 bases for V and 9 bases for J; bases not matched to a gene: 8. The CDR3 is made up of 15 amino acids. As DNA, the CDR3 is TGTGCCAGCAGTCTATGGACTAGCGGGAGAGGTGAGCAGTTCTTC. Its protein is CASSLWTSGRGEQFF.

The chain carries TRBV19 and TRBJ2-3; D remains unclear. The CDR3 length is 13 residues. Germline V gene lookup returns CDR1 LNHDA and CDR2 SQIVND (reference sequence). The V end was cut by 3 bases, the J end by 1 base, with 5 bases between. CDR3 loop: CASSMLGTDTQYF. The CDR3 coding sequence is TGTGCCAGTAGTATGTTGGGCACAGATACGCAGTATTTT.

Details on this clone: Other DNA sequences in the same sample also yield this CDR3. The V gene is TRBV5-4, the J gene TRBJ2-3; no definite D call. The CDR3 loop spans 13 amino acids. V was cut by 2 bases and J by 0 bases, with 4 bases left in between. Germline CDR1 SGHNT, CDR2 YYREEE (reference sequence). CDR3 sequence: CASSLDSTDTQYF. The CDR3 DNA reads as TGTGCCAGCAGCTTAGACAGCACAGATACGCAGTATTTT. The full variable domain, rest sourced from reference TRBV5-4 and TRBJ2-3, is ETGVTQSPTHLIKTRGQQVTLRCSSQSGHNTVSWYQQALGQGPQFIFQYYREEENGRGNFPPRFSGLQFPNYSSELNVNALELDDSALYLCASSLDSTDTQYFGPGTRLTVL.

The chain is built from TRBV11-2 and TRBJ1-5; 12 bases fit TRBD1. The CDR3 spans 15 residues. Trimming removed 5 bases from V and 5 bases from J; junction bases left unmatched: 4. Germline V gene sequence: CDR1 SGHAT, CDR2 FQNNGV. The CDR3 is CASSHGTGGDQPQHF. The CDR3 region has the DNA TGTGCCAGCAGCCACGGGACAGGGGGCGATCAGCCCCAGCATTTT.

The genes are TRBV2 and TRBJ2-5, with D perhaps matching TRBD2 (6 bases). V was clipped by 7 bases and J by 5 bases, with 26 bases between them. This CDR3 region has 17 residues. CDR1 SNHLY and CDR2 FYNNEI come from the germline V gene. This CDR3 reads CASTERAETPWGETQYF. In DNA, the CDR3 is TGTGCCAGCACCGAGCGGGCGGAAACCCCGTGGGGTGAGACCCAGTACTTC.

This clone was detected only once. The chain joins TRBV5-1 to TRBJ2-5, with 8 bases identical to TRBD2. The germline V gene has CDR1 SGHRS and CDR2 YFSETQ. The CDR3 extends over 16 amino acids. Germline trimming cut 0 bases from V and 5 bases from J; bases unmatched to any gene: 9. The chain's CDR3 is CASSLDSGRVGETQYF. The CDR3, as DNA: TGCGCCAGCAGCTTGGACAGCGGGAGAGTCGGGGAGACCCAGTACTTC.

J is TRBJ1-2 and V is TRBV30, with D possibly being TRBD1 (6 bases). The germline V and J ends were trimmed by 0 bases and 4 bases, with 6 bases remaining between them. The CDR3 extends over 12 amino acids. The germline V gene encodes CDR1 GTSNPN and CDR2 SVGIG (reference sequence). The CDR3 coding sequence is TGTGCCTGGAGTGTGACAGGCTATGGCTACACCTTC. It codes for CAWSVTGYGYTF. Full variable domain (rest looked up from reference TRBV30 and TRBJ1-2): SQTIHQWPATLVQPVGSPLSLECTVEGTSNPNLYWYRQAAGRGLQLLFYSVGIGQISSEVPQNLSASRPQDRQFILSSKKLLLSDSGFYLCAWSVTGYGYTFGSGTRLTVV.

The J gene is TRBJ2-7, the V gene TRBV7-9; D unresolved. The germline CDR1 and CDR2 sequences are SEHNR and FQNEAQ (reference sequence). Deletions cut 1 base from V and 3 bases from J, with 7 bases between. This CDR3 region has 13 residues. This CDR3 reads CASSLESYYEQYF. The CDR3 nucleotides read TGTGCCAGCAGCTTAGAATCTTACTACGAGCAGTACTTC.

V usage is TRBV6-5 and J usage is TRBJ1-1; D may be TRBD1 (5 bases). In germline, CDR1 is MNHEY, CDR2 SVGAGI. V shed 0 bases and J shed 1 base, with 12 bases lying between them. CDR3 length: 16 amino acids. In DNA form, the CDR3 reads TGTGCCAGCAGTTACTCTGGGGGACTGACGAACACTGAAGCTTTCTTT. Residues: CASSYSGGLTNTEAFF.

This clone showed up just a few times. This chain links TRBV5-1 with TRBJ2-3; D is tentatively TRBD1 or TRBD2 (6 bases each). The V and J ends lost 4 bases and 1 base respectively, with 16 bases between them. CDR3 length: 16 residues. Germline loops: CDR1 SGHRS, CDR2 YFSETQ. DNA of the CDR3: TGCGCCAGCAGCCCCCGCACAGGGACTGGCACAGATACGCAGTATTTT. Encoded protein: CASSPRTGTGTDTQYF.

The chain carries TRBV30 and TRBJ2-3; D ambiguous. Between the trimmed V and J ends, which lost 0 bases and 0 bases, there was a span of 4 bases. The CDR3 length is 13 residues. CDR1 and CDR2 (germline): GTSNPN, SVGIG (reference sequence). This chain's CDR3 is CAWSVRSTDTQYF. The CDR3 DNA is TGTGCCTGGAGTGTGAGGAGCACAGATACGCAGTATTTT.

This chain joins TRBV6-5 and TRBJ1-3, with no clear D. Trimming left V 7 bases short and J 0 bases short, with 7 bases between. CDR3 length: 13 residues. In germline, CDR1 is MNHEY, CDR2 SVGAGI. CDR3 in amino acids: CASNPSSGNTIYF. The CDR3, as DNA: TGTGCCAGCAATCCAAGCTCTGGAAACACCATATATTTT.

This rearrangement joins TRBV6-5 to TRBJ1-5; 8 positions agree with TRBD1. Germline V gene sequence: CDR1 MNHEY, CDR2 SVGAGI. The CDR3 is made up of 15 amino acids. The junction had 6 bases not matched to a gene; V was cut back by 6 bases and J by 2 bases. The CDR3 nucleotides are TGTGCCAGCAGACCTGCGGGACAGGGCAATCAGCCCCAGCATTTT. The encoded protein is CASRPAGQGNQPQHF.

This sequence joins TRBV27 and TRBJ1-5, with 9 bases that match TRBD1. The CDR3 extends over 14 amino acids. V shed 3 bases, J shed 7 bases, and the junction held 4 bases outside the gene matches. The V gene's germline CDR1 is MNHEY and CDR2 SMNVEV (reference sequence). The CDR3: CASSFGQGNQPQHF. In DNA form, the CDR3 reads TGTGCCAGCAGTTTCGGACAGGGGAACCAGCCCCAGCATTTT.

The chain employs TRBV7-2 and TRBJ1-5; D not resolved. The CDR3 covers 13 residues. CDR1 is SGHTA and CDR2 is FQGNSA in the germline V gene. V lost 5 bases and J lost 7, with 12 bases in between. The CDR3 here is CASSAESWQPQHF. For the CDR3, the DNA is TGTGCCAGCAGCGCGGAGTCGTGGCAGCCCCAGCATTTT.

The chain employs TRBV7-6 and TRBJ2-2; 8 bases agree with TRBD2. CDR3 size: 16 residues. Trimming cost V 0 bases and J 7 bases; bases outside gene matches: 7. Germline loops: CDR1 SGHVS, CDR2 FNYEAQ. The CDR3: CASSLARAGVGGELFF. CDR3 DNA: TGTGCCAGCAGCTTAGCGCGAGCGGGAGTAGGCGGGGAGCTGTTTTTT.